This T cell receptor beta chain was recovered during a study of shared clonotypes between healthy human individuals. Study background: Three CD4 naive, three CD4 memory, two CD8 naive and one CD8 memory plate were used per donor.

CDR1 SGHRS and CDR2 YFSETQ come from the germline V gene. CDR3 length: 15 residues. V was clipped by 0 bases and J by 4 bases; unmatched bases: 4. The deep-level immunoSEQ assay was used. Profiling relied on immunoSEQ multiplex PCR, and the TCRdb table lists in-frame clones only, not all of them. The repertoire holds roughly 1,100,000 clones, with around 75% as singletons. Sequencing was done on a sample of memory CD4+ T cells sorted from blood. Described subset: CD45RA-negative fraction. The sequence was collected from a man aged 18 to 29 in good health. V gene TRBV5-1 combines with J gene TRBJ2-5; TRBD2 matches at 9 bases. This chain's CDR3 is CASSLGLAEGETQYF. The CDR3 DNA reads as TGCGCCAGCAGCTTGGGACTAGCGGAGGGAGAGACCCAGTACTTC.